Listed here are 16 T cell receptor beta chains from one sample, sequenced in a study of human T cells and chemical hapten exposure. TCRdb ran MiXCR on the RACE reads and lists one entry per CDR3 protein. The data contain 35,000 to 45,000 distinct CDR3 sequences, around 12% of them seen just once; the ten biggest clones take up about 6%. Time point specified: pre-sensitization, week 0. The treatment denotes: therapeutic diphenylcyclopropenone sensitization with weekly scalp DPC. The sample in question was whole blood, obtained in connection with sensitization to the hapten diphenylcyclopropenone (DPC). The receptors were sampled from a woman younger than 45 with alopecia areata. Some clones in this sample may be carry-over from other donors' samples.

This clonotype was seen only a few times. V gene TRBV29-1 combines with J gene TRBJ1-1; a possible D gene is TRBD1 (5 bases). Germline V lookup: CDR1 SQVTM, CDR2 ANQGSEA. Trimming removed 7 bases from V and 0 bases from J, with 15 bases in between. The CDR3 sequence is 14 residues long. CDR3 DNA sequence: TGCAGCGGACAGACAGTCACCATGAACACTGAAGCTTTCTTT. Its protein product is CSGQTVTMNTEAFF.

The rearrangement uses TRBV27 and TRBJ2-2; D possibly uses TRBD1 or TRBD2 (6 bases each). V dropped 7 bases and J dropped 8 bases, with 17 bases sitting between them. The germline CDR1 and CDR2 sequences are MNHEY and SMNVEV (reference sequence). This CDR3 contains 14 residues. CDR3 DNA sequence: TGTGCCAGCATGGCGGGACACTCCGTGGGGGAGCTGTTTTTT. It encodes CASMAGHSVGELFF.

The chain carries TRBV6-6 and TRBJ2-3; D gene unclear. V dropped 3 bases and J dropped 0 bases, with 19 bases sitting between them. The germline CDR1 and CDR2 sequences are MNHNY and SVGAGI (reference sequence). The CDR3 runs 18 residues. The CDR3 nucleotides are TGTGCCAGCAGTTATAACCCGCCCCGTTTCGCTAGCACAGATACGCAGTATTTT. Protein sequence: CASSYNPPRFASTDTQYF.

This clonotype turned up a few times. The gene calls are TRBV7-6 and TRBJ2-5; TRBD2 matches 7 bases. CDR1 SGHVS and CDR2 FNYEAQ come from the germline V gene. J gave up 0 bases and V 2 bases, and 0 bases lay outside the gene matches. The CDR3 totals 14 residues. CDR3 coding DNA: TGTGCCAGCAGCTTAAGCGGGAACCAAGAGACCCAGTACTTC. It is translated as CASSLSGNQETQYF.

This clonotype was observed many times. The chain has TRBV7-8 and TRBJ1-5; 7 positions agree with TRBD1. The CDR3 has 17 amino acids. Per the germline V gene, CDR1 is SGHVS and CDR2 is FQNEAQ. Germline trimming cut 2 bases from V and 6 bases from J; bases unmatched to any gene: 13. The CDR3 region is CASSLRGGRGRFQPQHF. In DNA form, the CDR3 reads TGTGCCAGCAGCTTAAGAGGGGGCAGGGGCAGATTTCAGCCCCAGCATTTT.

This clonotype has ten or more counts. V gene TRBV5-5 combines with J gene TRBJ1-5; a weak D match, TRBD1 (5 bases). Germline V lookup: CDR1 SGHKS, CDR2 YYEKEE (reference sequence). The CDR3 has 19 residues. The V gene lost 0 bases and the J gene lost 0 bases, with 19 bases spanning the gap. CDR3 protein: CASSLVAPGRIFSNQPQHF. In DNA form, the CDR3 reads TGTGCCAGCAGCTTGGTGGCCCCGGGACGGATTTTTAGCAATCAGCCCCAGCATTTT.

In its sample, this clonotype was seen a few times. The chain carries TRBV7-2 and TRBJ1-5; D call uncertain. The germline V gene has CDR1 SGHTA and CDR2 FQGNSA. V lost 6 bases, J lost 0 bases, and 12 bases lay in between. This CDR3 region has 15 residues. This CDR3 is CASRLTPASNQPQHF. The DNA for the CDR3 is TGTGCCAGCAGGCTGACCCCCGCTAGCAATCAGCCCCAGCATTTT.

This clonotype was observed a single time. The chain employs TRBV10-3 and TRBJ2-7, with D perhaps TRBD1 (6 bases). V was clipped by 5 bases and J by 4 bases, with 12 bases between them. CDR3 size: 13 residues. The germline CDR1 and CDR2 sequences are ENHRY and SYGVKD. The CDR3 region is CAISNWGQYEQYF. CDR3 coding DNA: TGTGCCATCAGTAACTGGGGACAATACGAGCAGTACTTC.

The sample holds many counts of this clonotype. CDR3 DNA sequence: TGTGCCAGCAGTCCCGGCGAGCGGGAGGCCTACGAGCAGTACTTC. Translating gives CASSPGEREAYEQYF. This chain links TRBV28 with TRBJ2-7, with 9 bases fitting TRBD2. With 5 bases clipped from V and 2 bases from J, the junction kept 7 bases outside the gene matches. CDR1 and CDR2 from the germline V gene are MDHEN and SYDVKM. This CDR3 contains 15 residues.

This clonotype showed up many times. The rearrangement uses TRBV28 and TRBJ2-7; D is ambiguous. CDR3 length equals 12 residues. Germline CDR1 is MDHEN and CDR2 is SYDVKM. V was shortened by 8 bases and J by 5 bases, with 13 bases between the two germline ends. The CDR3 loop reads CASLTTPHEQYF. DNA of the CDR3: TGTGCCAGCTTAACCACCCCCCACGAGCAGTACTTC.

This clonotype was seen only a few times. This sequence joins TRBV28 and TRBJ2-1, with TRBD2 matching 7 bases. The germline gives CDR1 MDHEN, CDR2 SYDVKM. Germline trimming cut 1 base from V and 8 bases from J; bases unmatched to any gene: 5. CDR3 length equals 14 residues. CDR3 region: CASSLSRLAHEQFF. The DNA for the CDR3 is TGTGCCAGCAGTTTATCGAGACTAGCCCATGAGCAGTTCTTC.

This clonotype showed up just a few times. The chain couples TRBV5-1 to TRBJ2-2; 14 bases align to TRBD2. Trimming removed 4 bases from V and 7 bases from J; junction bases left unmatched: 6. Germline CDR1 and CDR2: SGHRS and YFSETQ. The CDR3 contains 16 residues. The CDR3 DNA follows: TGCGCCAGCAGCCCGGGACTAGCGGGAGAGGTCGGGGAGCTGTTTTTT. It codes for CASSPGLAGEVGELFF.

This clonotype was seen at least ten times. V usage is TRBV6-6 and J usage is TRBJ2-7; TRBD2 aligns across 9 bases. The germline gives CDR1 MNHNY, CDR2 SVGAGI (reference sequence). With 2 bases clipped from V and 2 bases from J, the junction kept 4 bases outside the gene matches. CDR3 length equals 15 residues. CDR3 region: CASSYGTSSTYEQYF. The CDR3 coding sequence is TGTGCCAGCAGTTACGGGACTAGCTCGACCTACGAGCAGTACTTC.

This clonotype showed up many times. V usage is TRBV7-6 and J usage is TRBJ2-3; the D gene could be TRBD1 or TRBD2 (5 bases each). Germline V CDR1 and CDR2: SGHVS, FNYEAQ. The length of the CDR3 is 13 residues. Trimming took off 11 bases at V and 0 bases at J, with 12 bases between the two ends. This CDR3 reads CARAGASTDTQYF. CDR3 DNA: TGTGCCCGCGCCGGGGCTAGCACAGATACGCAGTATTTT.

This clonotype was seen ten or more times. The chain joins TRBV7-8 to TRBJ2-7, with no clear D. V lost 1 base, J lost 2 bases, and 12 bases lay in between. Germline lookup yields CDR1 SGHVS and CDR2 FQNEAQ. The CDR3 spans 15 residues. CDR3 sequence reads: CASSLEPGVAYEQYF. The CDR3 nucleotides are TGTGCCAGCAGCTTAGAGCCTGGAGTTGCCTACGAGCAGTACTTC.

This sequence joins TRBV10-2 and TRBJ2-7; perhaps TRBD2 as D (6 bases). The germline gives CDR1 WSHSY, CDR2 SAAADI. V was cut by 7 bases and J by 5 bases, with 21 bases left in between. The CDR3 contains 15 residues. Here the CDR3 reads CASKGTFAEGHEQYF. CDR3 coding DNA: TGCGCCAGCAAGGGTACTTTTGCGGAGGGCCACGAGCAGTACTTC.